This paragraph reports one TCR beta chain. Its antigen is still unknown. CDR3 length: 12 residues. V lost 4 bases to trimming and J lost 6 bases, with 8 bases between them. CDR1 SEHNR and CDR2 FQNEAQ come from the germline V gene (reference sequence). This sample is part of a study of CD8+ T cells in alopecia areata. The overall study: At a dose of 5 to 10 mg twice daily, oral tofacitinib was given to treated patients.

Treatment given: oral pan-JAK inhibitor, 5-10 mg twice daily. Following RNA extraction, reverse transcription yielded cDNA that acted as the sequencing template. TCRdb keeps only in-frame clones here, not all; method: immunoSEQ multiplex PCR. This sample has about 88,000 clones, with 44% found just once. Study-wide findings and caveats: While patients received tofacitinib, many expanded lesional clones remained present in scalp and blood. Sequence data from scalp samples additionally include resident alphabeta T cells of normal skin.

This TCR was sampled from a human donor with alopecia areata. The V and J genes are TRBV7-9 and TRBJ2-3; unclear D gene. Specimen: CD8+ T cells sorted from blood, collected at week 24, from a patient treated with tofacitinib. The CDR3: CASSSSRDTQYF. The CDR3 DNA reads as TGTGCCAGCAGCTCGTCTAGGGATACGCAGTATTTT.